This T cell receptor (beta chain) came from a study of cytomegalovirus exposure and HLA in healthy donors (dated by TCRdb to 2017 to 2019). For the wider study: An earlier analysis of 587 of the donors reported 250 to 300 Gb of sequence data and 117 million unique TCR beta sequences from about 200 million T cells. An early release covering 550 to 700 HLA-typed donors comprised approximately 300 gigabases of sequencing data and 85 million or so unique TCR sequences. Of the roughly 430 genotyped donors, approximately 83% fell in the genetic ancestry cluster associated with self-reported Caucasian donors. The study was designed to test whether signatures of past pathogen exposure could be identified by cataloging public T cell receptors. The study profiled the T cell repertoires of some 610 subjects by immunosequencing and related them to cytomegalovirus serostatus. In addition to the first cohort of 666 subjects, a separate validation cohort of 130 or so different subjects was used. The study combined high-throughput TCR immunosequencing, statistical association of individual TCRs with disease status, and machine learning to predict cytomegalovirus infection status. In a later analysis, previously published TCR beta repertoires from hundreds of donors were re-analyzed and high-resolution HLA genotyping was added so that TCR occurrence patterns could be studied. Rather than using new phenotypic data, the later analysis identified candidate immune exposures from TCR beta sequences and from how often those sequences occurred across donors. An earlier analysis of nearly 600 of the donors applied high-throughput TCR beta sequencing to assess whether each TCR beta V gene segment acted as functional or pseudogenic. Donor age, sex, ethnicity and CMV serostatus were collected together with the repertoire data. Genome-wide SNP genotypes for about 60% of the 666 donors were used in a later genetic analysis, which treated that subset as a discovery cohort. All discovery cohort repertoires had been generated using a single sequencing platform. Both class I and class II loci were covered by HLA typing, at four-digit resolution. The number of donors typed differed by locus, with about 620-630 for A, B, C, DRB1 and DQB1, around 520 for DQA1, 600 to 610 for DPA1, and some 440 for DPB1. About five DR-DQ haplotypes were handled as single units for association and clustering because linkage in the cohort was strong. On average, over 200,000 unique TCR beta nucleotide sequences were sequenced per donor among 398 genotyped donors of the cohort, with 15% to 20% of those sequences being non-productive.

With regard to this clone: It lacks a known antigen. Per-base qualities were not stored, and no clone one base away is much larger.

General findings and caveats noted by the study authors: Some IMGT-functional V segments, including TRBV6-2 and TRBV6-3, could not be told apart with the 87-base-pair reads, so those segments were excluded. Because counts were too low, fewer than 20 rarely observed V segments, including chromosome 9 orphons, were excluded from the earlier analysis of some 590 of the donors. In an earlier analysis of a few hundred of the donors, most TCR beta V segments were observed in productive rearrangements about 87% or about 30% of the time, broadly matching IMGT annotations. Compared with the 666-donor mean, donors in an Asian-associated ancestry cluster had fewer N-insertions in productive TCRs, according to a later genetic analysis. According to the authors, the approach could potentially be generalized to other disease states and immunological phenotypes. The only immune exposure information available for the cohort was CMV serostatus. This cohort had only TCR beta chains sequenced, and the lack of alpha or paired-chain data limited which features could be detected. A cluster of highly shared sequence variants was judged likely to be a technical artifact of the sequencing pipeline. While some public TCRs were present in many individuals, most TCR sequences turned up only very rarely across donors. In both the original and validation cohorts, the classifier was reported to diagnose cytomegalovirus status with high specificity and sensitivity. HLA typing was unavailable for some donors at each locus, so association tests used only the typed subset. In a later genetic analysis, a missense DCLRE1C variant was associated with V-gene and J-gene trimming of TCR beta chains, and the association was replicated in an independent cohort. In vitro tests confirmed that a few of the cytomegalovirus-associated TCR beta chains recognize cytomegalovirus antigens. A further reported finding was that TCR beta sequences accurately predicted the HLA-A and HLA-B alleles for most subjects in the first cohort. At a false discovery rate of 0.05, a later analysis linked roughly 17,000 TCR beta sequences to specific HLA alleles. A total of 150 to 200 TCR beta chains were listed by the study as associated with cytomegalovirus. A later analysis reported that several top co-occurrence clusters appeared linked to parvovirus B19, influenza, CMV and Epstein-Barr virus. In a later analysis, HLA-associated TCR beta chains were found to be more clonally expanded and to have lower generation probabilities than equally common non-associated chains. According to a later analysis, TCR association rates differed among HLA loci, with DRB1 alleles showing the most associated TCRs and HLA-C alleles showing the fewest. When HLA alleles, especially DR and DQ, strongly co-occurred, attributing TCR associations to individual alleles was difficult. Sequencing depth was assumed to be roughly uniform across donors in the presence/absence analyses, though that assumption may not hold. Correlated functional status among segregating V segments might be attributable to linkage disequilibrium, but an unknown experimental factor could not be ruled out. In a later analysis, most CMV-associated TCR beta chains were found to appear HLA-restricted, with HLA associations seemingly driven largely by CMV exposure.

V is clipped by 4 bases and J by 4 bases, and the sequence between their germline boundaries is 13 bases long. From cysteine to phenylalanine, the CDR3 is 14 amino acids long. The DNA shown is the 42-base CDR3, in frame from base 1. CDR1 and CDR2 were assigned from the germline V gene as SGHTA and FQGTGA. The cohort consisted of 670 or so healthy bone marrow donors. Cohort members were all nominally healthy when sampled, although unrecorded immune exposures were likely present. The donor tested CMV seronegative, placing the donor among the 352 seronegative members of the cohort. A peripheral blood sample was provided by each donor, and peripheral blood mononuclear cells were used for TCR beta sequencing. The Qiagen DNeasy Blood Extraction Kit was used to extract genomic DNA from the blood cell samples. Library prep was done by the immunoSEQ multiplex PCR assay. For the multiplex PCR, a mixture combining 60 forward primers for TCR Vbeta segments and 13 reverse primers for TCR Jbeta segments was used. The CDR3 region of rearranged TCR beta genes was amplified from genomic DNA by a multiplex PCR assay. Amplified TCR beta libraries were sequenced as 87-base-pair reads on the Illumina HiSeq System. The source study handled its data this way. In a later analysis, approximately 74 million unique TCR beta chains were counted across the approximately 640 repertoires, and roughly 11 million of these chains were shared by at least two donors. To remove PCR and sequencing errors, raw reads were error-corrected and collapsed into unique sequences using a nearest-neighbor algorithm that merged closely related sequences. To assign V, D and J gene segments, CDR3 sequences were aligned to IMGT reference sequences. Each retained sequence needed at least a six-nucleotide match to both a V gene segment and a J gene segment. Rearrangements were called productive when the CDR3 lacked stop codons and stayed in frame with V and J; all others were non-productive. Following IMGT convention, CDR3 was defined as the stretch from the second conserved V-encoded cysteine up to the conserved J-encoded phenylalanine. The earlier analysis of some 540 of the donors excluded any sequence lacking an unambiguous match to a single V gene segment. An earlier analysis of some 610 of the donors called V segments functional above 56.7% productive rearrangements and segregating when the between-donor standard deviation exceeded 5%. To diagnose cytomegalovirus status from the catalog of TCR beta chain sequences, a statistical classification framework was built. A later analysis assigned V and J genes by comparing TCR nucleotide sequences with IMGT/GENE-DB human TR gene sequences. A later analysis assigned CDR3 sequences and most-parsimonious VDJ recombination scenarios with the TCRdist pipeline. In a later analysis, each TCR beta chain was defined by its CDR3 amino acid sequence together with its V-gene family, and reads without a unique V-gene family were excluded. A later analysis removed several hundred highly shared, low-generation-probability nucleotide sequences to deal with suspected cross-contamination and a sequencing artifact. In a later analysis, a clonal expansion index was calculated for each public chain from normalized within-repertoire ranks of inferred template counts. A later analysis computed generation probabilities with a VDJ recombination model fitted to out-of-frame rearrangements, and checked the results against IGoR. In a later analysis, TCR-TCR, TCR-HLA and TCR-CMV co-occurrence was scored with hypergeometric tests, and a repertoire-size bias correction was applied to TCR pairs. A later analysis estimated false discovery rates by permuting HLA or CMV assignments 20 times. In a later analysis, co-occurring TCRs were grouped using DBSCAN, and TCRdist sequence similarity was added for clustering within HLA-allele-positive subsets. For co-occurrence clustering, repertoires with fewer than 30,000 or more than 120,000 public chains were excluded, along with roughly 5 repertoires with anomalous nucleotide sharing. The clones in this table, taken by TCRdb from immuneACCESS, are in-frame only. Not every clone is retained; where verified, under half of the shortfall comes from an unresolved V gene, and the cause of the rest is unknown. V, J and clone size derive from that table, while D and trimming were established from the DNA sequence. In this sample the table shows some 220,000 clones, 70% to 85% of which occur a single time. The ten largest account for 0.58% of the sample.

The chain links TRBV7-3 with TRBJ1-1; TRBD1 is a weak D gene call, 6 bases matching. Material: PBMCs. This receptor was taken from a woman aged 40 to 49 in good health and CMV-seronegative. The sequenced DNA is TGTGCCAGCAGCTCTCAGGGGTCCCGCACTGAAGCTTTCTTT. Its translation is CASSSQGSRTEAFF.